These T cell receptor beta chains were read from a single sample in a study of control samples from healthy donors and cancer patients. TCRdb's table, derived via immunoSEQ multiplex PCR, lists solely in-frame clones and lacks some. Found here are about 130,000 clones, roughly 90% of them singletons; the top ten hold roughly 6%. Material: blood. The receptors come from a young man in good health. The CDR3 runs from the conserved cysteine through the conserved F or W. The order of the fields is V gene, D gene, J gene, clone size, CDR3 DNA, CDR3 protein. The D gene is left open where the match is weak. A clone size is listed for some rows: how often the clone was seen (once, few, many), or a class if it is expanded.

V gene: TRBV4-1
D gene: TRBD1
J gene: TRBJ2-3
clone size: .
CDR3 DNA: TGCGCCAGCAGCCGAACGGACAGGGGAACCACAGATACGCAGTATTTT
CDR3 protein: CASSRTDRGTTDTQYF

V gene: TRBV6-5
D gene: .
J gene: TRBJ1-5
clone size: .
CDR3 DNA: TGTGCCAGCAGTTACGGGGGGGGCGGGCAGCCCCAGCATTTT
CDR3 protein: CASSYGGGGQPQHF

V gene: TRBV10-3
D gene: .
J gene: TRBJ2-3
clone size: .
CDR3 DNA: TGTGCCATCAGTGAGTCAGCGGCCTGCACAGATACGCAGTATTTT
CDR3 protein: CAISESAACTDTQYF

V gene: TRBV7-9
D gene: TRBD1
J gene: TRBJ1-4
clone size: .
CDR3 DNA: TGTGCCAGCAGCTTTGGACAGGGTAATGAAAAACTGTTTTTT
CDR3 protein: CASSFGQGNEKLFF

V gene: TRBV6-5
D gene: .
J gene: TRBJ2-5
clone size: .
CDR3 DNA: TGTGCCAGCAGTTACAGTGGAAGTTGGCAAGAGACCCAGTACTTC
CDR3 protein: CASSYSGSWQETQYF

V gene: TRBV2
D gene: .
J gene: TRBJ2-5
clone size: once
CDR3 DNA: TGTGCCAGCCGGAGGTCCAGGACCCAGTACTTC
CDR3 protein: CASRRSRTQYF

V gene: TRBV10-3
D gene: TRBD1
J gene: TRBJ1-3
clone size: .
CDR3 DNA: TGTGCCATCAGTAAGAGGGACAGTATAGGCTCTGGAAACACCATATATTTT
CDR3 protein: CAISKRDSIGSGNTIYF

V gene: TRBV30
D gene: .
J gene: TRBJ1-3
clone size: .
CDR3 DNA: TGTGCCTGGAGTGTACTAATGGACACCATATATTTT
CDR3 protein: CAWSVLMDTIYF

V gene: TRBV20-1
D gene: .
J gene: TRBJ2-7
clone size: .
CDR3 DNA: TGCAGTGCTAGTCGTGGTTACGAGCAGTACTTC
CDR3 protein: CSASRGYEQYF

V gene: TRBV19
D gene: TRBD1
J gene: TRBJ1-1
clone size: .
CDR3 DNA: TGTGCCAGTCGACTTGTACCCGGGACAGGGGGCACTGAAGCTTTCTTT
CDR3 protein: CASRLVPGTGGTEAFF

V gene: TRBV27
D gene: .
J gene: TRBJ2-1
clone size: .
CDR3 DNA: TGTGCCAGCAGTCTGGAAGGGGCTAATGGCAATGAGCAGTTCTTC
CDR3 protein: CASSLEGANGNEQFF

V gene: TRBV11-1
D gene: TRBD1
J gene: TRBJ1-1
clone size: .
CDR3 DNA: TGTGCCAGCAGCCTTACAGGGGGCTTGCTGAACACTGAAGCTTTCTTT
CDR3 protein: CASSLTGGLLNTEAFF

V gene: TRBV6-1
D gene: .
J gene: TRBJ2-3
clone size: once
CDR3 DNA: TGTGCCAGCAGTGAAGGCGAATCGTGGGATACGCAGTATTTT
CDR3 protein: CASSEGESWDTQYF

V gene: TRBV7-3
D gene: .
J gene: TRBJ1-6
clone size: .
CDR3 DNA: TGTGCCAGCAGCGAAGGCTCGGCGGGTAATTCACCCCTCCACTTT
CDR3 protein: CASSEGSAGNSPLHF

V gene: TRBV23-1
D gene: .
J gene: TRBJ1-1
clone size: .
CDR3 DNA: TGCGCCAGTTTACAGGGTAAAACTGAAGCTTTCTTT
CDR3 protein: CASLQGKTEAFF

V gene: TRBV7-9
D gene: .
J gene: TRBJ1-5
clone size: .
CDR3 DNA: TGTGCCAGCAGTCAAACAGATCAGCCCCAGCATTTT
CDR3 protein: CASSQTDQPQHF

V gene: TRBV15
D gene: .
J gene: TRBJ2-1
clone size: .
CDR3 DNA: TGTGCCACCAGCAGAGCCCCATTAGGGTCCTACAATGAGCAGTTCTTC
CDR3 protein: CATSRAPLGSYNEQFF